The 27 T cell receptor beta chains given below trace back to one sample, sequenced in a study of identical twins (dated by TCRdb to between 2015 and 2016). Libraries were constructed by 5' RACE. Instrument on record: Illumina HiSeq 2000. TCRdb trimmed public reads at Q25 via fastp, called clones via MiXCR and kept in-frame beta chains. For every CDR3 protein sequence, its rows merge into one entry that carries the most common genes and DNA. For this sample the table gives hundreds of thousands of distinct CDR3 sequences, of which around a sixth were detected only once. The ten largest account for about an eighth of the sample. These data also formed part of another study, on T cells expressing NK-cell markers.

Sequenced input: PBMCs. These receptors all come from a woman between 18 and 30 years old in good health.

In this sample, this clonotype turned up a few times. The V gene is TRBV20-1, the J gene TRBJ2-3; 7 nucleotides align to TRBD2. Germline-derived CDR1 and CDR2 are DFQATT and SNEGSKA (reference sequence). The CDR3 spans 14 residues. The V segment lost 3 bases and the J segment 5 bases; nucleotides outside the gene matches: 8. Here the CDR3 reads CSASDPGGRDTQYF. The CDR3 DNA is TGCAGTGCTAGTGACCCGGGAGGCAGAGATACGCAGTATTTT.

This clonotype was observed a handful of times. V and J are TRBV7-9 and TRBJ2-4; 10 bases fit TRBD2. The germline gives CDR1 SEHNR, CDR2 FQNEAQ (reference sequence). This CDR3 is built from 12 residues. Trimming cost V 11 bases and J 6 bases; bases outside gene matches: 4. CDR3 nucleotides: TGTGCCGGAAGCGGGAGGGGAAACATTCAGTACTTC. Translated, it gives CAGSGRGNIQYF.

The chain couples TRBV10-3 to TRBJ2-1, with 8 bases lining up with TRBD1. Germline-derived CDR1 and CDR2 are ENHRY and SYGVKD. The CDR3 is 14 amino acids. V was pared by 10 bases and J by 0 bases, with 5 bases of the junction left unmatched. For the CDR3, the DNA is TGTGCCACCCGACAGGGGCGCTCCTACAATGAGCAGTTCTTC. Translation gives CATRQGRSYNEQFF.

There are a few counts of this clonotype. The chain recombines TRBV5-5 with TRBJ2-1; no clear D. The V gene's germline CDR1 is SGHKS and CDR2 YYEKEE (reference sequence). The V gene lost 2 bases and the J gene lost 5 bases, with 17 bases spanning the gap. This CDR3 is 16 amino acids long. This CDR3 reads CASSFYIGVLDNEQFF. CDR3 nucleotides: TGTGCCAGCAGCTTTTATATTGGCGTCCTCGACAATGAGCAGTTCTTC. The whole variable domain, remainder taken from reference TRBV5-5 and TRBJ2-1, is DAGVTQSPTHLIKTRGQQVTLRCSPISGHKSVSWYQQVLGQGPQFIFQYYEKEERGRGNFPDRFSARQFPNYSSELNVNALLLGDSALYLCASSFYIGVLDNEQFFGPGTRLTVL.

Only one count was recorded for this clonotype. V and J are TRBV29-1 and TRBJ1-1; D is possibly TRBD1 (5 bases). The CDR3 covers 13 residues. In germline, CDR1 is SQVTM, CDR2 ANQGSEA. Trimming pared 1 base from V and 5 bases from J, leaving 11 bases between. The CDR3 nucleotides are TGCAGCGTTGAAGGTGGGGCTGGGACTGAAGCTTTCTTT. This sequence encodes CSVEGGAGTEAFF.

The genes are TRBV5-1 and TRBJ2-1; tentative D call: TRBD2 (6 bases). The CDR3 contains 16 residues. Trimming took off 4 bases at V and 3 bases at J, with 17 bases between the two ends. Germline V gene sequence: CDR1 SGHRS, CDR2 YFSETQ. CDR3 coding DNA: TGCGCCAGCAGCCCAGAGGAGGGTGGGTTCTACAATGAGCAGTTCTTC. Translation gives CASSPEEGGFYNEQFF.

This chain joins TRBV9 and TRBJ2-1; D not certain. CDR3 size: 12 residues. V was cut by 0 bases and J by 10 bases, with 8 bases left in between. Germline V gene sequence: CDR1 SGDLS, CDR2 YYNGEE. CDR3 sequence: CASSVGAWEQFF. The CDR3 nucleotides read TGTGCCAGCAGCGTAGGGGCTTGGGAGCAGTTCTTC.

This clonotype occurred many times. V and J are TRBV3-1 and TRBJ2-1; 8 bases align to TRBD2. This CDR3 has 16 residues. Losses at the gene ends were 2 bases for V and 6 bases for J; bases not matched to a gene: 9. Germline V gives CDR1 LGHDT, CDR2 YNNKEL (reference sequence). CDR3 loop: CASSQFKGREGNEQFF. The CDR3 nucleotides are TGTGCCAGCAGCCAATTTAAGGGACGGGAGGGCAATGAGCAGTTCTTC.

The rearrangement links TRBV20-1 to TRBJ1-1; 7 bases fit TRBD1. Per the germline V gene, CDR1 is DFQATT and CDR2 is SNEGSKA (reference sequence). CDR3 size: 13 residues. The trim removed 6 bases at V and 6 bases at J, leaving 10 bases unmatched. In DNA, the CDR3 is TGCAGTGCGAACTTGGGGCAGGGGGCTGAAGCTTTCTTT. Protein product: CSANLGQGAEAFF.

V gene TRBV4-1 combines with J gene TRBJ1-5; TRBD1 matches at 9 bases. The ends lost 1 base at V and 5 bases at J; junction bases unmatched: 3. The CDR3 has 15 residues. The germline V gene encodes CDR1 MGHRA and CDR2 YSYEKL. DNA of the CDR3: TGCGCCAGCAGCCAAGCAACAGGGGGCTATCAGCCCCAGCATTTT. As protein: CASSQATGGYQPQHF.

This clonotype was seen only a few times. The chain is built from TRBV9 and TRBJ1-2; D is unclear. Trimming stripped 1 base from V and 3 bases from J, with 10 bases between. The CDR3 contains 14 residues. From germline, CDR1 is SGDLS and CDR2 YYNGEE. In nucleotides, the CDR3 is TGTGCCAGCAGCGTAAGGCCGGAAGACTATGGCTACACCTTC. Protein: CASSVRPEDYGYTF.

The sample holds a few counts of this clonotype. The chain has TRBV29-1 and TRBJ1-1; possibly TRBD1 for D (6 bases). Trimming took 7 bases from V and 4 from J, leaving 16 bases between them. This CDR3 spans 13 amino acids. Germline V gene lookup returns CDR1 SQVTM and CDR2 ANQGSEA. CDR3 DNA: TGCAGCGCTCGGCGGGGGCAGGTCACTGAAGCTTTCTTT. Translated, it gives CSARRGQVTEAFF.

The chain has TRBV10-3 and TRBJ2-2; D is ambiguous. Germline CDR1 reads ENHRY; CDR2 reads SYGVKD. Trimming pared 2 bases from V and 5 bases from J, leaving 9 bases between. The CDR3 totals 14 residues. CDR3 DNA sequence: TGTGCCATCAGTGAGGCTACAAGGACCGGGGAGCTGTTTTTT. Protein: CAISEATRTGELFF.

The chain has TRBV29-1 and TRBJ2-7, with D perhaps TRBD2 (5 bases). Germline V gene sequence: CDR1 SQVTM, CDR2 ANQGSEA. There are 14 residues in the CDR3. V lost 4 bases, J lost 2 bases, and 15 bases lay in between. The CDR3 nucleotides are TGCAGCGTTGGAGTAGGAGCGGTAACCTACGAGCAGTACTTC. Protein product: CSVGVGAVTYEQYF.

This clonotype showed up just a few times. This CDR3 is CSVLTGRTLFEQFF. CDR3 in DNA: TGCAGCGTCCTAACCGGTCGGACCCTTTTCGAGCAGTTCTTC. V gene TRBV29-1 combines with J gene TRBJ2-1, with no clear D. Trimming cost V 6 bases and J 10 bases, with 22 bases left between them. Germline-derived CDR1 and CDR2 are SQVTM and ANQGSEA. CDR3 size: 14 residues.

This clonotype turned up a few times. V gene TRBV3-1 combines with J gene TRBJ2-7; possible D gene TRBD1, 5 bases. The ends were cut back, 0 bases at V and 6 bases at J, with 6 bases in the middle. Looked up from germline, CDR1 is LGHDT and CDR2 is YNNKEL (reference sequence). The CDR3 totals 12 residues. In nucleotides, the CDR3 is TGTGCCAGCAGCCAAGATCAGGGCGAGCAGTACTTC. Its protein is CASSQDQGEQYF.

This clonotype has only a few counts. The chain employs TRBV2 and TRBJ1-1, with 8 bases fitting TRBD1. The V and J ends lost 7 bases and 3 bases, in that order; junction bases with no gene match: 4. The CDR3 covers 13 residues. CDR1 and CDR2 (germline): SNHLY, FYNNEI. Here the CDR3 reads CASKTGDYTEAFF. The CDR3, as DNA: TGTGCCAGCAAGACAGGGGACTACACTGAAGCTTTCTTT.

This clonotype was seen only a few times. The chain is built from TRBV12-3 or TRBV12-4 and TRBJ2-3, with TRBD2 matching over 7 bases. The V gene end was trimmed by 6 bases and the J gene end by 5 bases; junction bases not matched to a gene: 8. The CDR3 is made up of 14 amino acids. CDR3 sequence: CASRPREQKDTQYF. CDR3 in DNA: TGTGCCAGCAGGCCGCGGGAGCAAAAAGATACGCAGTATTTT.

This clonotype appeared a few times. CDR3 amino acids: CASSLNSGANVLTF. DNA of the CDR3: TGTGCCAGCAGCTTGAACTCTGGGGCCAACGTCCTGACTTTC. The chain recombines TRBV7-8 with TRBJ2-6; D not certain. V gave up 3 bases and J gave up 0 bases, with 3 bases separating them. The germline V gene has CDR1 SGHVS and CDR2 FQNEAQ. The CDR3 totals 14 residues.

This clonotype was counted between two and nine times. The J gene is TRBJ2-5, the V gene TRBV4-1; D call uncertain. Germline lookup yields CDR1 MGHRA and CDR2 YSYEKL. There are 13 residues in the CDR3. Trimming pared 5 bases from V and 0 bases from J, leaving 7 bases between. The CDR3 reads CASSVRYQETQYF. The CDR3 DNA reads as TGCGCCAGCAGCGTACGGTACCAAGAGACCCAGTACTTC.

The rearrangement links TRBV11-2 to TRBJ1-1; no firm D call. With 5 bases removed from V and 6 bases from J, the gap between germline ends came to 13 bases. The CDR3 runs 13 residues. Germline V lookup: CDR1 SGHAT, CDR2 FQNNGV. CDR3 sequence: CASSPNQAPEAFF. CDR3 nucleotide sequence: TGTGCCAGCAGCCCGAATCAGGCCCCTGAAGCTTTCTTT.

This clonotype was seen at least ten times. The chain has TRBV5-6 and TRBJ1-3, with a weak D call TRBD1 (5 bases). Germline values: CDR1 SGHDT, CDR2 YYEEEE. The length of the CDR3 is 15 residues. V lost 0 bases to trimming and J lost 4 bases, with 11 bases between them. The CDR3 DNA reads as TGTGCCAGCAGCTTGGGGGGGATTACAGGAAACACCATATATTTT. It is translated as CASSLGGITGNTIYF.

This clonotype showed up just a few times. The chain's CDR3 is CASSPTGHSQYF. The CDR3 DNA reads as TGTGCCAGCAGCCCGACAGGGCACAGCCAGTACTTC. V is TRBV6-5 and J is TRBJ2-5; TRBD1 matches at 7 bases. Germline V gene sequence: CDR1 MNHEY, CDR2 SVGAGI. The CDR3 contains 12 residues. With 6 bases clipped from V and 10 bases from J, the junction kept 8 bases outside the gene matches.

A few counts support this clonotype. The CDR3 DNA reads TGTGCCATCAGTGATCCAGGGAAGAAGGGTTTGAACACTGAAGCTTTCTTT. Translating gives CAISDPGKKGLNTEAFF. The chain uses TRBV10-3 and TRBJ1-1, with D tentatively TRBD1 (5 bases). CDR1 ENHRY and CDR2 SYGVKD come from the germline V gene. This CDR3 has 17 amino acids. The ends were cut back, 3 bases at V and 0 bases at J, with 17 bases in the middle.

The genes are TRBV5-6 and TRBJ2-3; 7 bases fit TRBD1. The J segment lost 3 bases and the V segment lost 4 bases, leaving 8 bases of the junction unmatched. CDR1 SGHDT and CDR2 YYEEEE come from the germline V gene. The CDR3 is 15 amino acids. CDR3 sequence (DNA): TGTGCCAGCAGCCAAACCCTGACAGGGACAGATACGCAGTATTTT. This gives the protein CASSQTLTGTDTQYF.

The table lists this clonotype with a few counts. The rearrangement uses TRBV5-1 and TRBJ2-7; the D gene is possibly TRBD1 (6 bases). Trimming took off 7 bases at V and 3 bases at J, with 14 bases between the two ends. This CDR3 is built from 13 residues. Germline CDR1 reads SGHRS; CDR2 reads YFSETQ. CDR3 coding DNA: TGCGCCAGCGGTCACAGGGAAAACTACGAGCAGTACTTC. This codes for CASGHRENYEQYF.

The rearrangement joins TRBV9 to TRBJ2-5; D possibly corresponds to TRBD1 (6 bases). Trimming removed 2 bases at V and 1 base at J, with 15 bases between. Germline values: CDR1 SGDLS, CDR2 YYNGEE. The CDR3 runs 16 residues. The CDR3 sequence: CASSVPKGGLQETQYF. In DNA form, the CDR3 reads TGTGCCAGCAGCGTCCCTAAAGGGGGTCTCCAAGAGACCCAGTACTTC.